This T cell receptor beta chain was documented in a study of prognosis after radiotherapy for stage I lung cancer (dated by TCRdb to the early 2020s). Regarding the research as a whole: Between early 2018 and 2019, 20 or so patients with stage I NSCLC were enrolled in Nanjing, China. Under 15 cases involved newly diagnosed primary stage I lung tumors, and five involved oligometastatic NSCLC subsequent to surgical resection of the primary tumor. Every patient was regarded as medically inoperable, because of comorbidities in 11 to 12 cases and refusal of surgery in roughly seven cases. The cohort was made up of about a dozen men and a handful of women, with a median age of around 68 years and an age range of roughly 50 to 95 years. On tumor histology, twelve patients had adenocarcinoma and more than 5 had squamous cell carcinoma. SBRT was given in 3 to 5 fractions with a biologically effective dose of at least 100 Gy, using image-guided IMRT or VMAT. Concurrent therapy was not administered to any patient alongside SBRT. Distant metastases were developed by four of the 19 patients after SBRT, at a median of about seven months, whereas no significant progression was observed in the other 15 patients. The study profiled peripheral blood TCR beta repertoires from stage I NSCLC patients before and after stereotactic body radiotherapy and related them to distant failure. A total of about 40 blood samples from around 19 patients were sequenced, with one sample obtained before and one obtained after SBRT for each patient. Here is what the overall study found, with its caveats: Post-SBRT Shannon entropy and its change from baseline were lower in patients who developed distant metastases; baseline Shannon entropy was not associated with metastases. TRBV and TRBJ usage frequencies reportedly differed by metastasis status, in two V genes at baseline and in roughly ten V and two J genes after SBRT. No determination of tumor specificity was made for expanded TCR clones. None of the reported P values were adjusted for multiple comparisons. A decrease in unique TCR clone counts was observed after SBRT (median 10,088 before versus approximately 6,900 after; Wilcoxon paired P=0.011). Limitations of the study included a small cohort and short follow-up, and the study findings need independent validation.

The table lists this clonotype with many counts. Which antigen it targets is not known. No clone much larger than this one lies a single base away; base qualities are absent. The CDR3, from cysteine to phenylalanine, totals 15 residues. Just CDR3 DNA is preserved here, 45 bases in frame from base 1. V loses 1 base, J loses 5 bases, and the germline ends lie 14 bases apart. The germline V gene (reference sequence) yields SEHNR for CDR1 and FQNEAQ for CDR2. All patients had node-negative disease on CT and PET/CT, and none had a history of other malignancies or had previously received chemotherapy or radiotherapy. At each of two time points, about 6 milliliters of peripheral venous blood were collected in EDTA tubes. PBMCs were isolated by Ficoll-Paque Plus density-gradient centrifugation. Right after collection, samples were placed at -80 degrees C and kept there until analysis. Two rounds of multiplex PCR on genomic DNA were used to amplify the TCR beta CDR3 region. The first PCR round used primers specific to each TRBV and TRBJ gene, with sequences filed in Chinese patent CN105087789A. Universal primers were used in the second round of PCR. The Roche High Pure PCR Template Preparation Kit was used to extract genomic DNA from the frozen PBMCs. Libraries were sequenced paired-end with 151 bp reads on an Illumina HiSeq 3000. On the authors' methods: CutAdapt was used to remove raw reads lacking the multiplex PCR primer sequences. PEAR was used to merge high-quality paired reads into contigs. MiXCR assigned TRB V, D and J gene segments to each contig by aligning to reference sequences. CDR3 sequences were clustered by base quality and sequence similarity to remove sequencing errors. Shannon entropy normalized by the natural log of productive TCR sequence number was used as the measure of diversity. To get clonality, Shannon entropy was divided by the natural log of the number of unique clonotypes, and that result was subtracted from one. Progression-free survival cut-offs for repertoire metrics were chosen using the Youden index of ROC curves, with analyses run in R 3.5.3. The public reads were reprocessed in TCRdb via fastp at Q25 and MiXCR, keeping in-frame beta chains. Every distinct CDR3 protein forms one entry, paired with its most common genes and DNA. The V and J calls and clone size are TCRdb's, not the authors'. Across this sample there are 20,000 to 25,000 distinct CDR3 sequences, with approximately 39% seen only once. The ten largest clones add up to roughly three fifths of the sample.

Here the sequenced sample was PBMCs, taken before or after stereotactic body radiation therapy (not recorded which). Rearrangement joined TRBV7-9 to TRBJ1-2, and the D gene may be TRBD1, 5 bases matching. The clonotype originates from a donor over 45 with non-small cell lung cancer. The CDR3 loop reads CASSLDIDRPYGYTF. The DNA reads TGTGCCAGCAGCTTAGATATCGACAGACCGTATGGCTACACCTTC.